This TCR beta chain was captured by sequencing in a study of OX40 agonist ivuxolimab in advanced cancers. Using immunoSEQ multiplex PCR, the repertoire was profiled, and TCRdb retains in-frame clones only, with some absent. Among around 90,000 clones, over 75% were seen once, and the ten largest hold about 0.29%. Sampled blood was obtained at baseline, cycle 4 day 1, and cycle 7 day 1. V dropped 4 bases and J dropped 8; count of bases not matched to a gene: 7. CDR3 length: 14 residues. Specimen: CD4+ or CD8+ T cells sorted from blood, collected in a trial of the OX40 agonist ivuxolimab. The TCR comes from an adult with an advanced solid tumor such as melanoma, head and neck, liver or kidney cancer. This chain connects TRBV23-1 to TRBJ1-2, with 10 bases identical to TRBD1. TRBV23-1 qualifies as an ORF whose function is uncertain. The CDR3 reads CASSLRQGAQGYTF. CDR3 sequence (DNA): TGCGCCAGCAGTCTACGACAGGGGGCGCAGGGCTACACCTTC.